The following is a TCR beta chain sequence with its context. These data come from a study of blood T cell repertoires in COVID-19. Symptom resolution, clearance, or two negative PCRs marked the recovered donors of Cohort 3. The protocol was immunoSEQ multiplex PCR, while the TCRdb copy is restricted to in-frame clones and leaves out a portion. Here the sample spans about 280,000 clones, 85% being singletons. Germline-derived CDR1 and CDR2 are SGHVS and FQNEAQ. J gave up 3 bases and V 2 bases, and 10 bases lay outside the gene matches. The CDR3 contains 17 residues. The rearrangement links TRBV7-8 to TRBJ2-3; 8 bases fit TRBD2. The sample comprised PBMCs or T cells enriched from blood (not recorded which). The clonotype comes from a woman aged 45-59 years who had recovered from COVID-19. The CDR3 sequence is CASSLRTRSGSTDTQYF. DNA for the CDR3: TGTGCCAGCAGCTTAAGGACTAGAAGCGGGAGTACAGATACGCAGTATTTT.